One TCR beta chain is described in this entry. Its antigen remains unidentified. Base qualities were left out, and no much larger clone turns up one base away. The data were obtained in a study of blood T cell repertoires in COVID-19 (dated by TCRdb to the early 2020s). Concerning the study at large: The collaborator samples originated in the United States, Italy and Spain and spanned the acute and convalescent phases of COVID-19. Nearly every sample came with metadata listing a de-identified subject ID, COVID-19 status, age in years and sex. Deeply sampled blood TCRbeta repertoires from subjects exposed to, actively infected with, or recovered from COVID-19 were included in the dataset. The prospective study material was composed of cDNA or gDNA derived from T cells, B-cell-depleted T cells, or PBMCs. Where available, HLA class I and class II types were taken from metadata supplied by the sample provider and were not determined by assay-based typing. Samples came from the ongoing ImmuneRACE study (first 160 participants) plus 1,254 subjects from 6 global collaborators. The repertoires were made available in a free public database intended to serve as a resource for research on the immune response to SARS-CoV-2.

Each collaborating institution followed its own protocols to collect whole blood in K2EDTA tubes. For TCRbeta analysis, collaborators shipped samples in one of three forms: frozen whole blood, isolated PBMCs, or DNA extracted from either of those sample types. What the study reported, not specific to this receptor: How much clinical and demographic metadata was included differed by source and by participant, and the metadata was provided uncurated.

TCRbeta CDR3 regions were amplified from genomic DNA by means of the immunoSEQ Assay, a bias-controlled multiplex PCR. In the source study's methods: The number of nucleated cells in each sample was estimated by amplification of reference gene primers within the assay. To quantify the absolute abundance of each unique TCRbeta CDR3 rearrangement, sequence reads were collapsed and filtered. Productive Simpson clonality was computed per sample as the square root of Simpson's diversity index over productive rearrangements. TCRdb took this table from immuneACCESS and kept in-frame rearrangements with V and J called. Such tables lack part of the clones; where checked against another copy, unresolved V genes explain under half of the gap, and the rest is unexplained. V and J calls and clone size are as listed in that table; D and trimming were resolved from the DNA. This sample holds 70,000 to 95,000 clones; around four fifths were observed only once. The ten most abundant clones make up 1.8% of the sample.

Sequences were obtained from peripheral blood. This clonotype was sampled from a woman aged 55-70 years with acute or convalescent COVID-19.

This receptor carries the CDR3 CASSNPRGRLYGYTF. The base sequence is TGTGCCAGCTCCAACCCCCGGGGGAGGCTCTATGGCTACACCTTC. The chain was built from TRBV6-5 and TRBJ1-2; TRBD1 might be the D gene, on 5 matching bases. The CDR3 has 15 amino acids, counting the end cysteine and phenylalanine. The DNA shown is the 45-base CDR3, in frame from base 1. Reading the germline V gene gives CDR1 MNHEY and CDR2 SVGAGI. V sheds 8 bases and J sheds 4 bases, leaving 20 bases between their ends.